This entry concerns a single T cell receptor (beta chain). This specimen comes from a study of T cells in lung cancer brain metastases. Clones were sequenced by immunoSEQ multiplex PCR, and TCRdb holds only the in-frame ones, with some missing. The repertoire has about 2,900 clones, over 75% of them found once; the top ten carry 6.5% to 7.5%. Germline CDR1 and CDR2: LNHNV and YYDKDF (reference sequence). The CDR3 runs 15 residues. V lost 1 base, J lost 8 bases, and 14 bases lay in between. What was sequenced was tumor tissue from the primary lung tumor. The origin of this receptor is a woman aged 55-69 years with non-small cell lung cancer. The chain combines TRBV15 with TRBJ1-4; D perhaps matches TRBD1 (6 bases). The CDR3 coding sequence is TGTGCCACCAGCAGAGGACAGGACGGGAGGGAAAAACTGTTTTTT. Translated, it gives CATSRGQDGREKLFF.